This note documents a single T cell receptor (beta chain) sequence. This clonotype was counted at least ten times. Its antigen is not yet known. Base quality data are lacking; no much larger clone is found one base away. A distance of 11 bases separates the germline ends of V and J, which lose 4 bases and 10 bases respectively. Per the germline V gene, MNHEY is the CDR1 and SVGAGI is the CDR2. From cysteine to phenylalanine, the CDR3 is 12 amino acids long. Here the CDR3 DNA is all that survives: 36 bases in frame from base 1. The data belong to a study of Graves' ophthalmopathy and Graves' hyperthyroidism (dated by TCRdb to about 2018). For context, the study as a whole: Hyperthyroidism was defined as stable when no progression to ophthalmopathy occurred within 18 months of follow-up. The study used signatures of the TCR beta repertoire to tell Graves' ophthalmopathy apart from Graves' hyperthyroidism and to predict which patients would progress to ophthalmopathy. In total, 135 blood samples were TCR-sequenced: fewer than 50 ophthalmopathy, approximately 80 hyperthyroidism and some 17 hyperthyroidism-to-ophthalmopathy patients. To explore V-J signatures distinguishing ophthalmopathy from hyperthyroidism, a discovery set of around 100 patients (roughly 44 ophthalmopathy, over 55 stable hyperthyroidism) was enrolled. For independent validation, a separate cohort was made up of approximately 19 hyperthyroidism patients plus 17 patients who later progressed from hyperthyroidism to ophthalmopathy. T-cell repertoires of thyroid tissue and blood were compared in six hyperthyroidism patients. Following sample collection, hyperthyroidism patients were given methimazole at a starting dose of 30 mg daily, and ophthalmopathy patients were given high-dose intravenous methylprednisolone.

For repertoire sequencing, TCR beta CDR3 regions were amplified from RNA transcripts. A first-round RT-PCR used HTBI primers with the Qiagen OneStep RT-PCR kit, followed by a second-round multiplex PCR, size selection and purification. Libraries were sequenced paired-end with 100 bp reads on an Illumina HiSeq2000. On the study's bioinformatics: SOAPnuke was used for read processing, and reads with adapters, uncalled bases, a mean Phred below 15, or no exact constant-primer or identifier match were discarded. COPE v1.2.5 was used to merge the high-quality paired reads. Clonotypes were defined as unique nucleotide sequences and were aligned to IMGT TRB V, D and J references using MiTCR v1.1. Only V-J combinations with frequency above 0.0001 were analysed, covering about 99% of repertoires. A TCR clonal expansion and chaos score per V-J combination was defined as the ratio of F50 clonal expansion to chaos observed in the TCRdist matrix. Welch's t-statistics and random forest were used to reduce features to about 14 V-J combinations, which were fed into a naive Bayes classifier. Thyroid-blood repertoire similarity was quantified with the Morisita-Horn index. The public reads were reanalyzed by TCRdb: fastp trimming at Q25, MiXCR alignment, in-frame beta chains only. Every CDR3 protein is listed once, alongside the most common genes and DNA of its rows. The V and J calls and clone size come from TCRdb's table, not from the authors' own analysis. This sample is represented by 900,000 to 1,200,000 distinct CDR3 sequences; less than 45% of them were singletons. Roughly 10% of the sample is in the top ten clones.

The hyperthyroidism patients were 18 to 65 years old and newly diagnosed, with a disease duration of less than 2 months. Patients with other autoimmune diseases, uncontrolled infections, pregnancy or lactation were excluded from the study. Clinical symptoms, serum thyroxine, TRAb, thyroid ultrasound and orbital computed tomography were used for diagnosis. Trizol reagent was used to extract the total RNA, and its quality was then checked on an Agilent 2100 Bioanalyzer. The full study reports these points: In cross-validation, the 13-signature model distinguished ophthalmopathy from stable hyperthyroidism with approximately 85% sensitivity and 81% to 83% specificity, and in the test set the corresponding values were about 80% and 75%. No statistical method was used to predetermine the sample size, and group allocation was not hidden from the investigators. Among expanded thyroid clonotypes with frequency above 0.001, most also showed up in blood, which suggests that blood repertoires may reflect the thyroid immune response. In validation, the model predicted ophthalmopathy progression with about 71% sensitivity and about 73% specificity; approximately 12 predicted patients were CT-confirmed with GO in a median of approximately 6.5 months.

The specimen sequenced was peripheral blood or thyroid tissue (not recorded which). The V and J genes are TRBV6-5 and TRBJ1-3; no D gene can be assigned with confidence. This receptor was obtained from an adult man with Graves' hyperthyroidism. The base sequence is TGTGCCAGCAGTTTCGGACCCGGAACCATATATTTT. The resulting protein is CASSFGPGTIYF.